This is a list of T cell receptor beta chains from one sample in a study of T cell responses to AZD1222 COVID-19 vaccine. Measured with immunoSEQ multiplex PCR; TCRdb has only the in-frame clones, and not every one. This table has 85,000 to 130,000 clones, about 90% appearing once. The sequencing used peripheral blood, collected on day 0 of AZD1222 vaccination. Receptor source: an adult in good health. Each CDR3 is given with its conserved first and last residue.

v_call cdr3_aa
TRBV7-2 CASSLAQEGQPQHF
TRBV6-2/TRBV6-3 CASSYLQGGNTEAFF
TRBV28 CASRIGTGGGELFF
TRBV18 CASSYTGTGDTEAFF
TRBV3-1/TRBV3-2 CASNPGLAAYNEQFF
TRBV28 CASSWALNQPQHF
TRBV29-1 CSVHGGQGTEAFF
TRBV19 CATVTGSTNYGYTF
TRBV18 CASSQGTAYSNQPQHF
TRBV10-1 CASSALRGSGHGEQFF
TRBV12-3/TRBV12-4 CASTPGQGYGYTF
TRBV28 CASSLGGTGSGEQYF
TRBV12-3/TRBV12-4 CATSPDRVEKLFF
TRBV28 CASSLTGQGGQPQHF
TRBV7-2 CASSPAQGSPLHF
TRBV6-1 CASSDWAKQGRTLGNTIYF
TRBV21-1 CASSKVLRASKLGEQYF
TRBV5-6 CASSLWEIRGKLFF
TRBV5-1 CASGGNEGYTF
TRBV7-2 CASSLGLAGVEQYF
TRBV7-9 CASSRSYEQYF
TRBV2 CASNKADLLYEQYF
TRBV5-1 CASSLEWEGLNEQFF
TRBV4-1 CASSQVGTGIAQHF
TRBV6-5 CASSYGPEAFF
TRBV2 CASRSDRGQNYGYTF
TRBV6-5 CATSTGKLGYTF
TRBV3-1/TRBV3-2 CASAPGNGNTIYF
TRBV7-9 CASSLSQGSYEQYF
TRBV19 CASKPGINNQPQHF
TRBV5-1 CASSPGQGSSGNTIYF
TRBV7-8 CASSLNTGIYEQYF
TRBV14 CASSPRTGSLAYSGANVLTF
TRBV28 CASSLYGRIPESPLHF
TRBV6-2/TRBV6-3 CASSYNSNQPQHF
TRBV30 CAWTFWARRSLLNTEAFF
TRBV19 CASSIVEPNQPQHF
TRBV14 CASSQGARNTIYF
TRBV28 CASSLAGGRKRYEQYF